These 20 T cell receptor beta chains were all obtained from the same sample, sequenced in a study of PD-1 blockade in classical Hodgkin lymphoma. Every patient relapsed after autologous stem cell transplantation, and brentuximab vedotin exposure varied. The study purified CD4+ T cells from thawed PBMCs using magnetic negative selection. Repertoires were generated with immunoSEQ multiplex PCR, while TCRdb's copy carries only in-frame clones and drops some. The profile shows about 12,000 clones, around four fifths of them singletons. Specimen: CD4+ T cells from blood, collected at baseline. The receptor set was obtained from a human donor with classical Hodgkin lymphoma.

This clone was picked up a small number of times. This chain joins TRBV10-3 and TRBJ2-6; no clear D. Trimming removed 6 bases from V and 2 bases from J, with 17 bases in between. Germline V lookup: CDR1 ENHRY, CDR2 SYGVKD. The CDR3 length is 17 residues. The CDR3, as DNA: TGTGCCATCAGGGCTAGGCTATTAGGCACTGGGGCCAACGTCCTGACTTTC. As protein: CAIRARLLGTGANVLTF.

The chain employs TRBV7-2 and TRBJ1-2, with no clear D. The CDR3 is made up of 13 amino acids. Germline CDR1 reads SGHTA; CDR2 reads FQGNSA. The V and J ends lost 5 bases and 8 bases respectively, with 15 bases between them. The CDR3 spells CASSPQGGLGYTF. CDR3 coding DNA: TGTGCCAGCAGCCCGCAAGGAGGGCTAGGCTACACCTTC. The whole variable domain, filled in from reference TRBV7-2 and TRBJ1-2, reads GAGVSQSPSNKVTEKGKDVELRCDPISGHTALYWYRQSLGQGLEFLIYFQGNSAPDKSGLPSDRFSAERTGGSVSTLTIQRTQQEDSAVYLCASSPQGGLGYTFGSGTRLTVV.

This chain uses TRBV7-3 with TRBJ1-1; D is perhaps TRBD1 (5 bases). Per germline, CDR1 SGHTA and CDR2 FQGTGA. V was trimmed by 4 bases and J by 4 bases, leaving 10 bases between them. The CDR3 contains 13 residues. As DNA, the CDR3 is TGTGCCAGCAGCTCGGGGGGGAGCACTGAAGCTTTCTTT. Translating gives CASSSGGSTEAFF.

The chain combines TRBV6-5 with TRBJ2-7; D uncertain. V was cut by 4 bases and J by 8 bases, with 15 bases left in between. There are 13 residues in the CDR3. Looked up from germline, CDR1 is MNHEY and CDR2 is SVGAGI. CDR3 in amino acids: CASSSEPRAQQYF. CDR3 DNA sequence: TGTGCCAGCAGTTCCGAGCCTAGGGCCCAGCAGTACTTC.

This chain uses TRBV5-1 with TRBJ1-1; D call uncertain. V gave up 0 bases and J gave up 2 bases, with 5 bases separating them. The CDR3 sequence is 13 residues long. Germline assignment: CDR1 SGHRS and CDR2 YFSETQ. The CDR3 sequence is CASSLGVNTEAFF. DNA of the CDR3: TGCGCCAGCAGCTTGGGCGTAAACACTGAAGCTTTCTTT.

The chain recombines TRBV7-2 with TRBJ1-4; tentative D call: TRBD1 (5 bases). V gave up 5 bases and J gave up 1 base, with 8 bases separating them. The CDR3 runs to 14 residues. The germline CDR1 and CDR2 sequences are SGHTA and FQGNSA. DNA of the CDR3: TGTGCCAGCAGCCGGGGGGGAACTAATGAAAAACTGTTTTTT. Translating gives CASSRGGTNEKLFF.

V is TRBV7-9 and J is TRBJ2-5; 10 positions match TRBD2. Trimming removed 5 bases from V and 5 bases from J; junction bases left unmatched: 8. Per the germline V gene, CDR1 is SEHNR and CDR2 is FQNEAQ (reference sequence). The CDR3 extends over 15 amino acids. The CDR3 loop is CASSPPGLARETQYF. CDR3 sequence (DNA): TGTGCCAGCAGCCCTCCGGGACTAGCGCGGGAGACCCAGTACTTC.

This clone has a handful of counts. V gene TRBV18 combines with J gene TRBJ2-1; no firm D call. Germline V gene data show CDR1 as KGHSH and CDR2 as LQKENI. The CDR3 contains 16 residues. The V end was cut by 3 bases, the J end by 7 bases, with 19 bases between. CDR3 sequence (DNA): TGTGCCAGCTCACCCCCAGTAGTTTCCACAAGAAATGAGCAGTTCTTC. Its translation: CASSPPVVSTRNEQFF. Complete variable domain (other parts from reference TRBV18 and TRBJ2-1): NAGVMQNPRHLVRRRGQEARLRCSPMKGHSHVYWYRQLPEEGLKFMVYLQKENIIDESGMPKERFSAEFPKEGPSILRIQQVVRGDSAAYFCASSPPVVSTRNEQFFGPGTRLTVL.

This clone was seen only once. The V and J genes are TRBV9 and TRBJ2-3; TRBD1 aligns across 7 bases. Unmatched junction bases numbered 11, after V lost 0 bases and J lost 10 bases. Germline loops: CDR1 SGDLS, CDR2 YYNGEE. The CDR3 has 15 residues. The chain's CDR3 is CASSVDGVQGKAQYF. The CDR3 nucleotides read TGTGCCAGCAGCGTAGACGGGGTACAGGGGAAAGCGCAGTATTTT.

DNA of the CDR3: TGTGCCAGCAGCGACGAGCGGGGGGGCCGCGATACGCAGTATTTT. Translating gives CASSDERGGRDTQYF. The chain links TRBV5-4 to TRBJ2-3; 10 bases map to TRBD2. V shed 4 bases and J 6 bases; nucleotides not matched to a gene: 8. The CDR3 sequence is 15 residues long. Germline V gene lookup returns CDR1 SGHNT and CDR2 YYREEE (reference sequence).

The chain has TRBV28 and TRBJ2-3; 7 bases are shared with TRBD1. With 8 bases clipped from V and 0 bases from J, the junction kept 8 bases outside the gene matches. Per germline, CDR1 MDHEN and CDR2 SYDVKM. The CDR3 is 15 amino acids. This CDR3 reads CASVSGTVSTDTQYF. Written as DNA, the CDR3 is TGTGCCAGCGTTTCGGGGACAGTTAGCACAGATACGCAGTATTTT.

The V call is TRBV28, the J call TRBJ2-3, with 7 positions matching TRBD1. The V gene's germline CDR1 is MDHEN and CDR2 SYDVKM. V shed 11 bases and J 0 bases; nucleotides not matched to a gene: 2. This CDR3 has 12 residues. CDR3 DNA: TGTGCCTTAGGGGGCAGCACAGATACGCAGTATTTT. It encodes CALGGSTDTQYF.

The V gene is TRBV6-1, the J gene TRBJ2-7; D gene uncertain. The ends were cut back, 2 bases at V and 2 bases at J, with 16 bases in the middle. CDR1 is MNHNS, CDR2 SASEGT, per germline. The CDR3 runs to 16 residues. Written as DNA, the CDR3 is TGTGCCAGCAGTGAATTTAGCCACTTCATTCCCTACGAGCAGTACTTC. This sequence encodes CASSEFSHFIPYEQYF.

Only one count was recorded for this clone. The chain combines TRBV11-2 with TRBJ2-1; no firm D call. The CDR3 sequence is 11 residues long. Trimming took off 5 bases at V and 10 bases at J, with 9 bases between the two ends. Germline V gene lookup returns CDR1 SGHAT and CDR2 FQNNGV. The CDR3 protein is CASSPGPEQFF. CDR3 DNA sequence: TGTGCCAGCAGCCCTGGTCCGGAGCAGTTCTTC.

The chain recombines TRBV25-1 with TRBJ1-6; D not resolved. CDR3 length: 16 amino acids. V gave up 2 bases and J gave up 9 bases, with 17 bases separating them. Germline V gives CDR1 MGHDK, CDR2 SYGVNS. The CDR3 coding sequence is TGTGCCAGCAGTGAAAATGTAGGGAAGAGGGTTTCACCCCTCCACTTT. This encodes CASSENVGKRVSPLHF.

CDR3 DNA sequence: TGTGCCAGCAGCTTACCCGGGGGCAATGAGCAGTTCTTC. It yields the protein CASSLPGGNEQFF. The chain recombines TRBV7-3 with TRBJ2-1; maybe TRBD2 (6 bases). With 2 bases removed from V and 6 bases from J, the gap between germline ends came to 8 bases. The germline V gene encodes CDR1 SGHTA and CDR2 FQGTGA. CDR3 length: 13 amino acids.

The chain links TRBV9 to TRBJ2-5; no firm D call. Deletions cut 0 bases from V and 3 bases from J, with 9 bases between. The CDR3 runs to 14 residues. CDR1 and CDR2 from the germline V gene are SGDLS and YYNGEE. In nucleotides, the CDR3 is TGTGCCAGCAGCGTAGACCGGATTGAAGAGACCCAGTACTTC. Amino acids: CASSVDRIEETQYF. The full variable domain, its missing parts supplied by reference TRBV9 and TRBJ2-5, is DSGVTQTPKHLITATGQRVTLRCSPRSGDLSVYWYQQSLDQGLQFLIQYYNGEERAKGNILERFSAQQFPDLHSELNLSSLELGDSALYFCASSVDRIEETQYFGPGTRLLVL.

This sequence joins TRBV4-3 and TRBJ2-5; a weak D match, TRBD1 (7 bases). Deletions cut 0 bases from V and 7 bases from J, with 21 bases between. CDR1 LGHNA and CDR2 YSLEER come from the germline V gene. The CDR3 covers 17 residues. This chain's CDR3 is CASSQDLGVEGARTQYF. The CDR3 nucleotides are TGCGCCAGCAGCCAAGATTTAGGCGTGGAGGGGGCGAGGACCCAGTACTTC.

This clone was observed a few times. In DNA form, the CDR3 reads TGCGCCAGCAGCTTGTCCAGGAGCTCCTACGAGCAGTACTTC. Residues: CASSLSRSSYEQYF. This chain connects TRBV5-1 to TRBJ2-7; D remains unclear. The CDR3 has 14 residues. Trimming removed 1 base at V and 0 bases at J, with 8 bases between. Per germline, CDR1 SGHRS and CDR2 YFSETQ.

The chain uses TRBV6-5 and TRBJ2-5; 8 positions agree with TRBD2. J lost 5 bases, V lost 3 bases, and 8 bases had no gene match. The CDR3 runs to 15 residues. In germline, CDR1 is MNHEY, CDR2 SVGAGI. In nucleotides, the CDR3 is TGTGCCAGCAGTTATGTCGCGGGGGGCAGTGAGACCCAGTACTTC. Its protein is CASSYVAGGSETQYF.